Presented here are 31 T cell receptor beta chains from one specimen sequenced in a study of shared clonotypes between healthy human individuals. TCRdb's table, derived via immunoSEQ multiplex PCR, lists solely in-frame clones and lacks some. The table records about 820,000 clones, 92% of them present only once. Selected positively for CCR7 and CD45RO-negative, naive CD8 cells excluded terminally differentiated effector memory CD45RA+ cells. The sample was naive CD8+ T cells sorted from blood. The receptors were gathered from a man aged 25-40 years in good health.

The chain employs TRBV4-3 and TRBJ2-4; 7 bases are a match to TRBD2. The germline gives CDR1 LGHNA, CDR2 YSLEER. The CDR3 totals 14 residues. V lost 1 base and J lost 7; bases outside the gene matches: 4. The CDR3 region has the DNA TGCGCCAGCAGCCAAGGGGGGGGTAGTAACATTCAGTACTTC. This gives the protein CASSQGGGSNIQYF.

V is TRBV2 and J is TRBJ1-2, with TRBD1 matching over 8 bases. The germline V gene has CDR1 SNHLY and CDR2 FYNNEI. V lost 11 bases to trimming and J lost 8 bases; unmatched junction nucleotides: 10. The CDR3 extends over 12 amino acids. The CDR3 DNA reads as TGTGCCGCTCTGGACAGGGTGGAAGGCTACACCTTC. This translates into CAALDRVEGYTF.

The CDR3 sequence is CASSWDGTYEQYF. CDR3 bases: TGTGCCAGCAGCTGGGACGGGACCTACGAGCAGTACTTC. This chain links TRBV7-9 with TRBJ2-7, with D perhaps assigned TRBD1 or TRBD2 (5 bases each). This CDR3 spans 13 amino acids. Per germline, CDR1 SEHNR and CDR2 FQNEAQ (reference sequence). V dropped 4 bases and J dropped 2 bases, with 9 bases sitting between them.

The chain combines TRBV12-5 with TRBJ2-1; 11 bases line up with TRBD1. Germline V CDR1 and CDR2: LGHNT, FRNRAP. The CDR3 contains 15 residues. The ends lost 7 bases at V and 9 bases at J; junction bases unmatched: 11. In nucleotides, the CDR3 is TGTGCTAGTGCCCAATCGGGACAGGGGGACGGTGAGCAGTTCTTC. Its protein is CASAQSGQGDGEQFF.

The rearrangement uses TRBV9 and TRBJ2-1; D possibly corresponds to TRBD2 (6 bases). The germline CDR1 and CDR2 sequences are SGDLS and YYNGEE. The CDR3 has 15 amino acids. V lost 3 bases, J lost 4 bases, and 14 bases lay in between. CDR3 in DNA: TGTGCCAGCAGCGATGGGGAGGCATCTTACAATGAGCAGTTCTTC. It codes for CASSDGEASYNEQFF.

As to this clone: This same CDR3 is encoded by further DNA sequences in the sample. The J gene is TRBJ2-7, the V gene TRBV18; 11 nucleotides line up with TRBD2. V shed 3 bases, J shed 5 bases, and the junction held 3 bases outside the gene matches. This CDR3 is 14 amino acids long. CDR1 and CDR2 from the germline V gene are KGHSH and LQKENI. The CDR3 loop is CASSPSGRVDEQYF. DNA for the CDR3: TGTGCCAGCTCACCTAGCGGGAGGGTTGACGAGCAGTACTTC.

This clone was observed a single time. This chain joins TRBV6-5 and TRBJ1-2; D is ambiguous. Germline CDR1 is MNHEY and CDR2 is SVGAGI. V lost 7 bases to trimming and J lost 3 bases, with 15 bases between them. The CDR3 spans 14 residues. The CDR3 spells CASTTPSTDYGYTF. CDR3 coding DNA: TGTGCCAGCACTACCCCTTCTACCGACTATGGCTACACCTTC.

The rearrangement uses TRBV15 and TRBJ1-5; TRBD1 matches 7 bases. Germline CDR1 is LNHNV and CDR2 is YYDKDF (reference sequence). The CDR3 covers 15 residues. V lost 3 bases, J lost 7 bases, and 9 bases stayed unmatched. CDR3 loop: CATSRRQGMGQPQHF. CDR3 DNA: TGTGCCACCAGCAGGCGACAGGGAATGGGGCAGCCCCAGCATTTT.

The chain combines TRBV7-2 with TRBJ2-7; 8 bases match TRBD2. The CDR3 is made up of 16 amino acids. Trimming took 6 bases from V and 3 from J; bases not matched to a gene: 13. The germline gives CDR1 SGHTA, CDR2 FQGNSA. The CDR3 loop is CASSLGLAGLFYEQYF. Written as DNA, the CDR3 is TGTGCCAGCAGTCTGGGGCTAGCGGGTCTCTTCTACGAGCAGTACTTC. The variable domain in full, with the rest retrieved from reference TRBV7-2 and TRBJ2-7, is GAGVSQSPSNKVTEKGKDVELRCDPISGHTALYWYRQSLGQGLEFLIYFQGNSAPDKSGLPSDRFSAERTGGSVSTLTIQRTQQEDSAVYLCASSLGLAGLFYEQYFGPGTRLTVT.

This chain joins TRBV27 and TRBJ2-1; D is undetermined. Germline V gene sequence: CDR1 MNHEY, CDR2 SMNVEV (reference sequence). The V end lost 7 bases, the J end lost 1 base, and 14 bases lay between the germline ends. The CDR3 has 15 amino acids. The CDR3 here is CASTPFRSSYNEQFF. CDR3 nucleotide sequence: TGTGCCAGCACCCCATTCAGGTCATCCTACAATGAGCAGTTCTTC.

The CDR3 here is CASSSKLTNGETQYF. CDR3 bases: TGTGCCAGCAGCTCTAAACTGACGAATGGAGAGACCCAGTACTTC. V is TRBV7-7 and J is TRBJ2-5; D is unclear. CDR1 and CDR2 (germline): SSHAT, FNYEAQ (reference sequence). The CDR3 totals 15 residues. V gave up 4 bases and J gave up 4 bases, with 16 bases separating them. The full variable domain, in which reference TRBV7-7 and TRBJ2-5 provide the parts outside the CDR3, is GAGVSQSPRYKVTKRGQDVTLRCDPISSHATLYWYQQALGQGPEFLTYFNYEAQPDKSGLPSDRFSAERPEGSISTLTIQRTEQRDSAMYRCASSSKLTNGETQYFGPGTRLLVL.

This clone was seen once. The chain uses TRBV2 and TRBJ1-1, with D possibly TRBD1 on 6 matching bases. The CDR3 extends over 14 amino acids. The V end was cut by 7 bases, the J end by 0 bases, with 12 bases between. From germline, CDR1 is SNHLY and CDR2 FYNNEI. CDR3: CASMAGAMNTEAFF. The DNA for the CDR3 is TGTGCCAGCATGGCAGGGGCCATGAACACTGAAGCTTTCTTT. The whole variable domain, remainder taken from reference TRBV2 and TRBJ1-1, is EPEVTQTPSHQVTQMGQEVILRCVPISNHLYFYWYRQILGQKVEFLVSFYNNEISEKSEIFDDQFSVERPDGSNFTLKIRSTKLEDSAMYFCASMAGAMNTEAFFGQGTRLTVV.

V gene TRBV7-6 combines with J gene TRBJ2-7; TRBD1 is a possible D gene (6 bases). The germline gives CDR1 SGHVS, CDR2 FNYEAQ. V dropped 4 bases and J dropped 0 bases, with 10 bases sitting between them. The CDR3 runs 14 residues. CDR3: CASSSQGPSYEQYF. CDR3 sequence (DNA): TGTGCCAGCAGCTCTCAGGGGCCCTCCTACGAGCAGTACTTC.

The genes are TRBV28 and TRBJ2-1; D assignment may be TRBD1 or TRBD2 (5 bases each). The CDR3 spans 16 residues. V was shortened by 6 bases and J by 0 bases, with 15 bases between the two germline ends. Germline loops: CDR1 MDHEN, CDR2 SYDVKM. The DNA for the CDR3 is TGTGCCAGCAGAGTAAGGGACGCAAGCTCCTACAATGAGCAGTTCTTC. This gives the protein CASRVRDASSYNEQFF.

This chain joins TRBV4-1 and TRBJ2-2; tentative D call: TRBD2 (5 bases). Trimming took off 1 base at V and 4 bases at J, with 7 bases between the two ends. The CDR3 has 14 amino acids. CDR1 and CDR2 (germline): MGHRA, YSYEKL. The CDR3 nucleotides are TGCGCCAGCAGCCAAGGGGAGCTCACCGGGGAGCTGTTTTTT. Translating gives CASSQGELTGELFF.

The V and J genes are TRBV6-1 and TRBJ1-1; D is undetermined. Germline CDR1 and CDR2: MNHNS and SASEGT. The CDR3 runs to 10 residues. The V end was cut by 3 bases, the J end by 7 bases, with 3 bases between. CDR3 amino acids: CASSDSEAFF. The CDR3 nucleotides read TGTGCCAGCAGTGACAGTGAAGCTTTCTTT.

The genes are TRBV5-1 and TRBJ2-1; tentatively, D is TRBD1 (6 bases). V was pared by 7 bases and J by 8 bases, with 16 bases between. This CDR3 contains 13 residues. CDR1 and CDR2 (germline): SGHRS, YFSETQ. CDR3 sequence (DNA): TGCGCCAGCGGACTGAACAGGGCCGATGAGCAGTTCTTC. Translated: CASGLNRADEQFF.

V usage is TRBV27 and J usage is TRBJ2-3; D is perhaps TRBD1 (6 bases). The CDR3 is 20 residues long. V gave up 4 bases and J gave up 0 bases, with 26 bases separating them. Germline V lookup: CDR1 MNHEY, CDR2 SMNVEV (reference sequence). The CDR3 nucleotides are TGTGCCAGCAGTTCACTCCTTGAAGCACCGGGACACACAAGCACAGATACGCAGTATTTT. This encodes CASSSLLEAPGHTSTDTQYF.

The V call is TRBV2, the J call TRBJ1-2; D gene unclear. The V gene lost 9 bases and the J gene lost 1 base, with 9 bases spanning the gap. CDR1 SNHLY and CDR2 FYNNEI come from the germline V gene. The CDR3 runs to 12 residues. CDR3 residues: CASLDFNYGYTF. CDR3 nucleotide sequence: TGTGCCAGTCTGGATTTTAACTATGGCTACACCTTC.

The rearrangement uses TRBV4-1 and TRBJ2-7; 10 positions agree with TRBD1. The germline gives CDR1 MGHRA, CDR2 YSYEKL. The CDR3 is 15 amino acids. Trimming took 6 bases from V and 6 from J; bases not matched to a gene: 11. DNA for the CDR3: TGCGCCAGCAGTCCAATAGGACAGGGGGAGAGCGAGCAGTACTTC. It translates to CASSPIGQGESEQYF.

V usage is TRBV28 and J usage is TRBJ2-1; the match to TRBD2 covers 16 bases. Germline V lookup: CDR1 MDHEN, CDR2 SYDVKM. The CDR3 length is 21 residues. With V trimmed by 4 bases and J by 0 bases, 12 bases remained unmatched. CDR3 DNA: TGTGCCAGCAGTTCCCCCATCACCGGGACTAGCGGGAGGGCCTCCTACAATGAGCAGTTCTTC. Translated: CASSSPITGTSGRASYNEQFF.

The CDR3 bases are TGTGCCAGCAGTTTAAATGGGGGGACAGACGAGCAGTACTTC. Protein product: CASSLNGGTDEQYF. The V gene is TRBV27, the J gene TRBJ2-7, with D maybe TRBD1 (7 bases). The CDR3 runs 14 residues. The V gene lost 2 bases and the J gene lost 5 bases, with 13 bases spanning the gap. CDR1 and CDR2 from the germline V gene are MNHEY and SMNVEV (reference sequence).

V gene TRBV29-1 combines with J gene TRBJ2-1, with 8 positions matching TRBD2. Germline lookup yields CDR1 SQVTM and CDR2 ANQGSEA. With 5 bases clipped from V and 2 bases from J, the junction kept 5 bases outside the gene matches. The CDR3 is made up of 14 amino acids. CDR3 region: CSVFGGVTYNEQFF. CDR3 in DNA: TGCAGCGTTTTCGGGGGGGTCACCTACAATGAGCAGTTCTTC.

The CDR3 protein is CASSPPDTGIYEQYF. The CDR3, as DNA: TGTGCCAGCAGCCCTCCGGACACCGGAATCTACGAGCAGTACTTC. The chain is built from TRBV7-9 and TRBJ2-7; a possible D gene is TRBD1 (5 bases). Trimming cost V 5 bases and J 3 bases, with 17 bases left between them. CDR1 is SEHNR, CDR2 FQNEAQ, per germline (reference sequence). CDR3 length: 15 amino acids.

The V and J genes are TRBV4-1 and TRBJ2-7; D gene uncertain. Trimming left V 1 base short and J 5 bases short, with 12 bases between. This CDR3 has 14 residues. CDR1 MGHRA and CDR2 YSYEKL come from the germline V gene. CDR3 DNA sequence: TGCGCCAGCAGCCAAGGCTCGTTTCTAGACGAGCAGTACTTC. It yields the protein CASSQGSFLDEQYF.

CDR3 sequence (DNA): TGTGCCACCAGCGGGACAGGGGGAGGGCAGCCCCAGCATTTT. As protein: CATSGTGGGQPQHF. The chain links TRBV15 to TRBJ1-5; 11 nucleotides line up with TRBD1. The CDR3 extends over 14 amino acids. The V segment lost 5 bases and the J segment 7 bases; nucleotides outside the gene matches: 4. From germline, CDR1 is LNHNV and CDR2 YYDKDF (reference sequence).

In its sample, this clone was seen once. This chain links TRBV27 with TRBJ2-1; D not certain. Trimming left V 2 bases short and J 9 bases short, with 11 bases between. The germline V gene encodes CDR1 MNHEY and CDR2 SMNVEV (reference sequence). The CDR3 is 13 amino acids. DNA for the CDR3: TGTGCCAGCAGTTTAGTGTCTCTCGGTGAGCAGTTCTTC. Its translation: CASSLVSLGEQFF.

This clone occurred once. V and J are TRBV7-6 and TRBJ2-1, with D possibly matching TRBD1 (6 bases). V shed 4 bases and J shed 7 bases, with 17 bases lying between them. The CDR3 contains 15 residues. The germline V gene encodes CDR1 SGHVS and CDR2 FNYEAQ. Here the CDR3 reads CASSSRIQTGNEQFF. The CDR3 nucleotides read TGTGCCAGCAGCTCTCGAATACAGACAGGAAATGAGCAGTTCTTC.

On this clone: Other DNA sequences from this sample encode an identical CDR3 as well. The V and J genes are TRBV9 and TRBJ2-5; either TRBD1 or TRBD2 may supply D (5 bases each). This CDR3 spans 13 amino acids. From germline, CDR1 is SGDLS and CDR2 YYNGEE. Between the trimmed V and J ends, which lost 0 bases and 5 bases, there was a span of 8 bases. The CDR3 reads CASSVGGGETQYF. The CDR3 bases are TGTGCCAGCAGCGTAGGGGGCGGGGAGACCCAGTACTTC.

The CDR3 region is CASSIKERDIYGYTF. In DNA, the CDR3 is TGTGCCAGTAGTATAAAGGAGCGGGACATATATGGCTACACCTTC. This rearrangement joins TRBV19 to TRBJ1-2; a possible D gene is TRBD1 (6 bases). The CDR3 spans 15 residues. Germline values: CDR1 LNHDA, CDR2 SQIVND (reference sequence). V lost 2 bases to trimming and J lost 5 bases, with 15 bases between them.

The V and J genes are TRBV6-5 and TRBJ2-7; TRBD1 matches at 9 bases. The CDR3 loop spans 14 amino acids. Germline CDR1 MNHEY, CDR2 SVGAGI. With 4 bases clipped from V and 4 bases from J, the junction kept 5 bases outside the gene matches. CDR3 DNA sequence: TGTGCCAGCAGTTTCGGACAGGGGATTTACGAGCAGTACTTC. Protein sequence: CASSFGQGIYEQYF.